A single sample gave rise to the 8 T cell receptor beta chains below, sequenced in a study of blood T cell repertoires in COVID-19. Some clones are missing from TCRdb's copy, which holds only in-frame ones; the method was immunoSEQ multiplex PCR. The table shows 55,000 to 75,000 clones, with about nine tenths occurring only once. The sample was peripheral blood. These receptors all stem from a man between 45 and 60 years old with active COVID-19.

The chain joins TRBV5-4 to TRBJ1-3; 10 bases line up with TRBD1. The CDR3 length is 14 residues. Trimming took 4 bases from V and 9 from J; bases not matched to a gene: 7. Germline CDR1 SGHNT, CDR2 YYREEE (reference sequence). The CDR3 DNA is TGTGCCAGCAGCCAGGGACAGGGGCTTGGCACCATATATTTT. Protein sequence: CASSQGQGLGTIYF.

The J gene is TRBJ2-3, the V gene TRBV6-5, with 12 bases aligning to TRBD2. CDR3 length equals 15 residues. V was pared by 6 bases and J by 5 bases, with 6 bases of the junction left unmatched. From germline, CDR1 is MNHEY and CDR2 SVGAGI. The chain's CDR3 is CASSSGLAGRDTQYF. The CDR3 DNA reads TGTGCCAGCAGCTCAGGACTAGCGGGACGAGATACGCAGTATTTT.

The chain has TRBV6-6 and TRBJ1-3; D is perhaps TRBD1 (5 bases). Germline CDR1 reads MNHNY; CDR2 reads SVGAGI (reference sequence). The germline V and J ends were trimmed by 4 bases and 0 bases, with 10 bases remaining between them. The CDR3 is made up of 15 amino acids. CDR3 amino acids: CASSFDSTSGNTIYF. The CDR3 nucleotides read TGTGCCAGCAGTTTCGACAGTACCTCTGGAAACACCATATATTTT.

This sequence joins TRBV30 and TRBJ2-5; 10 bases are shared with TRBD2. The CDR3 runs 13 residues. From germline, CDR1 is GTSNPN and CDR2 SVGIG (reference sequence). V shed 7 bases and J 5 bases; nucleotides not matched to a gene: 7. CDR3 sequence: CASDEGLAETQYF. The CDR3 coding sequence is TGTGCCTCCGACGAGGGACTAGCGGAGACCCAGTACTTC.

The chain uses TRBV7-2 and TRBJ2-1, with TRBD2 matching over 8 bases. This CDR3 has 14 amino acids. The V segment lost 4 bases and the J segment 3 bases; nucleotides outside the gene matches: 2. The germline gives CDR1 SGHTA, CDR2 FQGNSA. CDR3 bases: TGTGCCAGCAGCTCTAGCGGGCACTACAATGAGCAGTTCTTC. Protein: CASSSSGHYNEQFF.

This rearrangement joins TRBV5-1 to TRBJ2-3; 11 bases fit TRBD2. V shed 3 bases and J 2 bases; nucleotides not matched to a gene: 5. Germline V gives CDR1 SGHRS, CDR2 YFSETQ. The CDR3 has 16 residues. CDR3: CASSWGTSGTTDTQYF. DNA of the CDR3: TGCGCCAGCAGCTGGGGGACTAGCGGAACCACAGATACGCAGTATTTT.

The gene calls are TRBV27 and TRBJ1-1, with D uncertain. Deletions cut 2 bases from V and 1 base from J, with 11 bases between. The germline V gene encodes CDR1 MNHEY and CDR2 SMNVEV (reference sequence). CDR3 size: 15 residues. The CDR3 loop reads CASSLHGRENTEAFF. The DNA of the CDR3 is TGTGCCAGCAGTTTACATGGACGGGAGAACACTGAAGCTTTCTTT.

Notes on this clone: The sample contains more than one DNA sequence encoding this CDR3. The chain joins TRBV5-1 to TRBJ2-1, with TRBD1 identical over 7 bases. Trimming removed 0 bases from V and 7 bases from J; junction bases left unmatched: 4. The germline V gene has CDR1 SGHRS and CDR2 YFSETQ. This CDR3 is built from 14 residues. CDR3 sequence (DNA): TGCGCCAGCAGCTTGGTGGCAGGGGGAAATGAGCAGTTCTTC. It specifies CASSLVAGGNEQFF.